The 20 T cell receptor beta chains reported below all come from one sample, sequenced in a study of shared clonotypes between healthy human individuals (TCRdb year 2020). The library relied on the immunoSEQ multiplex PCR assay. Entries here come from immuneACCESS through TCRdb and include only in-frame sequences with V and J called. Some clones fail to appear in such tables; in the studies checked, an unresolved V gene covers under half of the shortfall, and the cause of the remainder is unknown. A total of about 1.1 million clones appear in this sample, roughly 80% of them only once. The ten largest clonotypes hold 0.89% of the sample. The sample consisted of memory CD4+ T cells from PBMCs. The cell subset or site label, read with the paper, signifies: CD45RA-negative fraction. The receptor set was obtained from a man aged 18 to 30 in good health. Some clones in this sample may be carry-over from other donors' samples.

The chain carries TRBV9 and TRBJ2-3; TRBD1 matches 10 bases. Germline-derived CDR1 and CDR2 are SGDLS and YYNGEE. The J segment lost 3 bases and the V segment lost 2 bases, leaving 6 bases of the junction unmatched. The CDR3 extends over 16 amino acids. CDR3 nucleotides: TGTGCCAGCAGCGTCGGGACAGGGGTAAGGACAGATACGCAGTATTTT. As protein: CASSVGTGVRTDTQYF. The complete variable domain, with remaining parts taken from reference TRBV9 and TRBJ2-3, reads DSGVTQTPKHLITATGQRVTLRCSPRSGDLSVYWYQQSLDQGLQFLIQYYNGEERAKGNILERFSAQQFPDLHSELNLSSLELGDSALYFCASSVGTGVRTDTQYFGPGTRLTVL.

The chain has TRBV19 and TRBJ1-1; no reliable D call. V was trimmed by 3 bases and J by 1 base, leaving 12 bases between them. CDR3 length: 15 residues. The germline CDR1 and CDR2 sequences are LNHDA and SQIVND (reference sequence). The CDR3: CASSMVGNKNTEAFF. DNA for the CDR3: TGTGCCAGTAGTATGGTGGGGAACAAGAACACTGAAGCTTTCTTT.

The genes are TRBV28 and TRBJ2-3; D is undetermined. Between the trimmed V and J ends, which lost 6 bases and 5 bases, there was a span of 9 bases. Germline V gives CDR1 MDHEN, CDR2 SYDVKM. The CDR3 runs to 12 residues. The CDR3 DNA reads TGTGCCAGCAGGCAGGACGGAGATACGCAGTATTTT. Translated, it gives CASRQDGDTQYF.

This chain links TRBV5-4 with TRBJ1-1; 7 bases align to TRBD1. Germline V gives CDR1 SGHNT, CDR2 YYREEE (reference sequence). Germline trimming cut 0 bases from V and 1 base from J; bases unmatched to any gene: 6. The CDR3 has 16 amino acids. The DNA for the CDR3 is TGTGCCAGCAGCTTGGTACAGGGGATAGGGAACACTGAAGCTTTCTTT. Residues: CASSLVQGIGNTEAFF.

V usage is TRBV7-2 and J usage is TRBJ2-5, with D perhaps matching TRBD2 (6 bases). The V gene's germline CDR1 is SGHTA and CDR2 FQGNSA. V lost 5 bases and J 5 bases, leaving 18 bases between the germline ends. The CDR3 is 15 residues long. Here the CDR3 reads CASSRSRLDYETQYF. The CDR3 DNA sequence: TGTGCCAGCAGCAGAAGCAGACTAGACTACGAGACCCAGTACTTC.

This clone was detected only a few times. V usage is TRBV5-6 and J usage is TRBJ1-2; TRBD1 agrees at 7 bases. V lost 3 bases to trimming and J lost 6 bases; unmatched junction nucleotides: 5. The CDR3 covers 13 residues. Germline lookup yields CDR1 SGHDT and CDR2 YYEEEE. In DNA, the CDR3 is TGTGCCAGCAGCTCTGGGACAGAAGATGGCTACACCTTC. Its protein product is CASSSGTEDGYTF.

The rearrangement joins TRBV4-2 to TRBJ2-7; tentatively, D is TRBD1 or TRBD2 (5 bases each). The germline CDR1 and CDR2 sequences are LGHNA and YNFKEQ. CDR3 length: 14 residues. Between the trimmed V and J ends, which lost 4 bases and 7 bases, there was a span of 17 bases. The CDR3 DNA reads as TGTGCCAGCAGCCGTCAACGGGACGGCCGAGAGCAGTACTTC. Protein product: CASSRQRDGREQYF.

This clone was detected only a few times. The rearrangement links TRBV27 to TRBJ1-5; D is ambiguous. V dropped 6 bases and J dropped 0 bases, with 21 bases sitting between them. Looked up from germline, CDR1 is MNHEY and CDR2 is SMNVEV (reference sequence). The CDR3 covers 18 residues. The CDR3 DNA follows: TGTGCCAGCAGCCTTTTCTACGGAGTCCAAAATAGCAATCAGCCCCAGCATTTT. This codes for CASSLFYGVQNSNQPQHF.

The rearrangement uses TRBV7-6 and TRBJ1-1; D gene uncertain. The CDR3 totals 13 residues. V lost 7 bases and J lost 4, with 13 bases in between. Germline CDR1 and CDR2: SGHVS and FNYEAQ. This CDR3 is CASNSGRGTEAFF. The CDR3 bases are TGTGCCAGCAACTCGGGCCGTGGCACTGAAGCTTTCTTT.

This clone has a handful of counts. The chain has TRBV5-4 and TRBJ1-2; 12 bases fit TRBD1. This CDR3 is built from 15 residues. V dropped 5 bases and J dropped 3; count of bases not matched to a gene: 5. CDR1 and CDR2 from the germline V gene are SGHNT and YYREEE (reference sequence). CDR3 sequence: CASRPGQGADYGYTF. The DNA of the CDR3 is TGTGCCAGCAGACCGGGACAGGGGGCGGACTATGGCTACACCTTC.

V and J are TRBV5-1 and TRBJ1-2; the match to TRBD1 covers 12 bases. The CDR3 consists of 18 residues. Germline V gene lookup returns CDR1 SGHRS and CDR2 YFSETQ. V lost 0 bases to trimming and J lost 7 bases; unmatched junction nucleotides: 13. Here the CDR3 reads CASSLGFTGTGGAGGYTF. The CDR3 DNA follows: TGCGCCAGCAGCTTGGGATTTACCGGGACAGGGGGCGCCGGTGGCTACACCTTC.

This clone appeared a few times. The chain combines TRBV28 with TRBJ2-2; D is undetermined. The CDR3 is made up of 13 amino acids. Germline V CDR1 and CDR2: MDHEN, SYDVKM. The ends were cut back, 6 bases at V and 1 base at J, with 6 bases in the middle. Here the CDR3 reads CASRAGNTGELFF. The CDR3 bases are TGTGCCAGCAGAGCCGGGAACACCGGGGAGCTGTTTTTT. The entire variable domain, with the rest obtained from reference TRBV28 and TRBJ2-2, is as follows: DVKVTQSSRYLVKRTGEKVFLECVQDMDHENMFWYRQDPGLGLRLIYFSYDVKMKEKGDIPEGYSVSREKKERFSLILESASTNQTSMYLCASRAGNTGELFFGEGSRLTVL.

About this clone itself: Other DNA sequences in the sample encode the same CDR3. The chain links TRBV30 to TRBJ1-5, with D unclear. Germline lookup yields CDR1 GTSNPN and CDR2 SVGIG (reference sequence). CDR3 length: 13 amino acids. Trimming cost V 0 bases and J 7 bases, with 10 bases left between them. CDR3 DNA sequence: TGTGCCTGGAGTGTACGAGGAGGGCAGCCCCAGCATTTT. Its translation is CAWSVRGGQPQHF.

This rearrangement joins TRBV7-9 to TRBJ2-1; TRBD2 matches at 9 bases. V trimming: 3 bases; J trimming: 7 bases; junction bases outside the gene matches: 7. Per the germline V gene, CDR1 is SEHNR and CDR2 is FQNEAQ (reference sequence). The CDR3 consists of 15 residues. CDR3 region: CASSLGLADSNEQFF. CDR3 sequence (DNA): TGTGCCAGCAGCTTGGGACTAGCAGACTCGAATGAGCAGTTCTTC. Based on the CDR3 plus reference TRBV7-9 and TRBJ2-1, the full variable domain is DTGVSQNPRHKITKRGQNVTFRCDPISEHNRLYWYRQTLGQGPEFLTYFQNEAQLEKSRLLSDRFSAERPKGSFSTLEIQRTEQGDSAMYLCASSLGLADSNEQFFGPGTRLTVL.

This chain uses TRBV7-8 with TRBJ1-3; no reliable D call. Trimming pared 2 bases from V and 0 bases from J, leaving 8 bases between. The CDR3 is 15 residues long. Germline V gene data show CDR1 as SGHVS and CDR2 as FQNEAQ. The CDR3 is CASSLLGPSGNTIYF. The CDR3 DNA sequence: TGTGCCAGCAGCTTACTCGGCCCCTCTGGAAACACCATATATTTT.

The rearrangement joins TRBV9 to TRBJ2-5; TRBD2 aligns across 7 bases. CDR1 is SGDLS and CDR2 is YYNGEE in the germline V gene. Germline trimming cut 3 bases from V and 5 bases from J; bases unmatched to any gene: 10. The CDR3 covers 15 residues. The CDR3 sequence is CASSGRGVGVETQYF. The CDR3 coding sequence is TGTGCCAGCAGCGGCCGGGGGGTCGGGGTTGAGACCCAGTACTTC.

V gene TRBV28 combines with J gene TRBJ2-7; D gene uncertain. Deletions cut 1 base from V and 7 bases from J, with 11 bases between. The V gene's germline CDR1 is MDHEN and CDR2 SYDVKM. This CDR3 comprises 13 residues. CDR3 sequence: CASSLSAPREQYF. As DNA, the CDR3 is TGTGCCAGCAGTTTATCGGCCCCGCGAGAGCAGTACTTC.

This clone was recorded a few times. The chain uses TRBV11-3 and TRBJ2-7, with D perhaps given as TRBD1 or TRBD2 (7 bases each). Trimming took 2 bases from V and 6 from J, leaving 11 bases between them. CDR3 length equals 13 residues. CDR1 SGHNT and CDR2 YENEEA come from the germline V gene. CDR3 DNA: TGTGCCAGCAGCTTACTCAGGGGGGGCGAGCAGTACTTC. Translated: CASSLLRGGEQYF.

J is TRBJ2-2 and V is TRBV30; D uncertain. Trimming removed 3 bases at V and 5 bases at J, with 7 bases between. From germline, CDR1 is GTSNPN and CDR2 SVGIG (reference sequence). The CDR3 runs 12 residues. CDR3: CAWREYTGELFF. Written as DNA, the CDR3 is TGTGCCTGGAGGGAATATACCGGGGAGCTGTTTTTT.

This clone was detected only once. The V gene is TRBV4-2, the J gene TRBJ2-2; D call uncertain. This CDR3 has 15 residues. V lost 4 bases to trimming and J lost 4 bases, with 13 bases between them. Per the germline V gene, CDR1 is LGHNA and CDR2 is YNFKEQ. For the CDR3, the DNA is TGTGCCAGCAGCCTTAGCTCAGCGACCACCGGGGAGCTGTTTTTT. Protein product: CASSLSSATTGELFF.